This record concerns one TCR beta chain sequence. What it binds is unknown. RNA transcripts were the template for amplifying TCR beta CDR3 regions. A first-round RT-PCR of the TCR CDR3 used the HTBI primer set. TCRdb redid the calling of the multiplex PCR reads with MiXCR, one entry per CDR3 protein. The sample lists 490,000 or so distinct CDR3 sequences; around a fifth were seen once. This record belongs to a study of T cells in Graves' hyperthyroidism and ophthalmopathy. Study-level points and caveats: Also found in blood were most expanded thyroid clonotypes above 0.001.

Germline CDR1 and CDR2: SNHLY and FYNNEI. After removal of 4 bases from V and 5 bases from J, the junction contained 5 bases not matched to a gene. The CDR3 is 14 residues long. In making diagnoses, clinical symptoms, serum thyroxine and TRAb, thyroid ultrasound and orbital computed tomography were all used. This sequence originates from an older woman with Graves' ophthalmopathy. The chain carries TRBV2 and TRBJ2-7; 10 nucleotides match TRBD1. Sample: blood. The CDR3 region has the DNA TGTGCCAGCAGTGTACGACAGGGGGCCAACGAGCAGTACTTC. Its translation: CASSVRQGANEQYF.